The source of this T cell receptor (beta chain) is a study of OX40 agonist ivuxolimab in advanced cancers. The method was immunoSEQ multiplex PCR; TCRdb's version includes in-frame clones alone and lacks a portion of them. The table lists some 140,000 clones, 85% to 95% of them singletons. After removal of 1 base from V and 0 bases from J, the junction contained 6 bases not matched to a gene. This CDR3 is built from 17 residues. Germline V CDR1 and CDR2: SEHNR, FQNEAQ (reference sequence). Specimen: CD4+ or CD8+ T cells sorted from blood, collected in a trial of the OX40 agonist ivuxolimab. This sequence was found in an adult with an advanced solid tumor such as melanoma, head and neck, liver or kidney cancer. V usage is TRBV7-9 and J usage is TRBJ2-7; 10 nucleotides line up with TRBD2. CDR3 in amino acids: CASSLGRTSGGSYEQYF. CDR3 nucleotides: TGTGCCAGCAGCTTAGGAAGGACTAGCGGTGGCTCCTACGAGCAGTACTTC. The whole variable domain, filled in from reference TRBV7-9 and TRBJ2-7, reads DTGVSQNPRHKITKRGQNVTFRCDPISEHNRLYWYRQTLGQGPEFLTYFQNEAQLEKSRLLSDRFSAERPKGSFSTLEIQRTEQGDSAMYLCASSLGRTSGGSYEQYFGPGTRLTVT.